This T cell receptor (beta chain) stems from a study of cytomegalovirus exposure and HLA in healthy donors. This clone has only one observation. The CDR3 covers 16 residues. V lost 2 bases, J lost 4 bases, and 9 bases stayed unmatched. The germline CDR1 and CDR2 sequences are SGHTA and FQGTGA. PCR primers comprised 60 Vbeta and 13 Jbeta primers. Data came from immunoSEQ multiplex PCR; TCRdb stores just in-frame clones and leaves some out. This repertoire shows some 200,000 clones, around 85% found once; its top ten account for 1.7%. Sequences were obtained from PBMCs. The source of this sequence is a man aged 50-60 years in good health and CMV-seronegative. V is TRBV7-3 and J is TRBJ2-3; TRBD2 agrees at 7 bases. The CDR3 loop is CASSLWGGRNSDTQYF. The CDR3 DNA reads TGTGCCAGCAGCTTATGGGGAGGGAGGAACTCAGATACGCAGTATTTT.